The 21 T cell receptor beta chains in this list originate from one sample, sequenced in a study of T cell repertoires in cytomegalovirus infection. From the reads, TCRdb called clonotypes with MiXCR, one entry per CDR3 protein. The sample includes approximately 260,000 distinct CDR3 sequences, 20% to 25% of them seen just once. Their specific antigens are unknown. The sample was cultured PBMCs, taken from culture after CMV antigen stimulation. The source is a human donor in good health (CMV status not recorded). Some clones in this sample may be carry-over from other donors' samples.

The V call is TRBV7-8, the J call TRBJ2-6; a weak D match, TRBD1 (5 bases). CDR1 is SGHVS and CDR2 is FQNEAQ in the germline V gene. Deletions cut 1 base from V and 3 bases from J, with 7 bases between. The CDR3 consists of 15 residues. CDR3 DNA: TGTGCCAGCAGCTTAGTCAGGGTTGGGGCCAACGTCCTGACTTTC. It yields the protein CASSLVRVGANVLTF. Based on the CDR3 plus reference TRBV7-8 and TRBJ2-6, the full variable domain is GAGVSQSPRYKVAKRGQDVALRCDPISGHVSLFWYQQALGQGPEFLTYFQNEAQLDKSGLPSDRFFAERPEGSVSTLKIQRTQQEDSAVYLCASSLVRVGANVLTFGAGSRLTVL.

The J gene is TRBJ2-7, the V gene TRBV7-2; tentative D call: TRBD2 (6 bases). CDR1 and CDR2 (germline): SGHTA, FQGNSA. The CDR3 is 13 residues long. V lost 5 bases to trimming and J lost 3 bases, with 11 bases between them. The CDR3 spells CASSDGLNYEQYV. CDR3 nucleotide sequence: TGTGCCAGCAGCGACGGACTAAACTACGAGCAGTACGTC.

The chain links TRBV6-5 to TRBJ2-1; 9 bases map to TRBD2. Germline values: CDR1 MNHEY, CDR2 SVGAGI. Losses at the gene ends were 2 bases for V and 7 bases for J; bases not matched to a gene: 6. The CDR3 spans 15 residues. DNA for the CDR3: TGTGCCAGCAGTTACGGGGCTAGCGGGATGAATGAGCAGTTCTTC. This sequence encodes CASSYGASGMNEQFF.

CDR3 amino acids: CASSTLGGGRYEQYF. The CDR3 DNA reads TGTGCCAGCAGTACTTTGGGGGGGGGACGCTACGAGCAGTACTTC. V and J are TRBV28 and TRBJ2-7; TRBD2 matches 7 bases. Germline CDR1 is MDHEN and CDR2 is SYDVKM. With V trimmed by 5 bases and J by 3 bases, 10 bases remained unmatched. This CDR3 spans 15 amino acids.

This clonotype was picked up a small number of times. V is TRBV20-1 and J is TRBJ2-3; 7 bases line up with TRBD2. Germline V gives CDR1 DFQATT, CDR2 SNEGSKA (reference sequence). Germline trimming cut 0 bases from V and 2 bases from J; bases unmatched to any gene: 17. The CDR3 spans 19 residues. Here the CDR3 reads CSARDPSGGGRTFTDTQYF. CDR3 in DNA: TGCAGTGCTAGAGATCCGTCCGGGGGAGGGCGCACGTTCACAGATACGCAGTATTTT.

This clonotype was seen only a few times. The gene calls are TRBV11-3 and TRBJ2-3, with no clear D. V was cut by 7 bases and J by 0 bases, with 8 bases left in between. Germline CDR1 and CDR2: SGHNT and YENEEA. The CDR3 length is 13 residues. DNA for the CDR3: TGTGCCAGCAAAGTCCCCAGCACAGATACGCAGTATTTT. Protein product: CASKVPSTDTQYF.

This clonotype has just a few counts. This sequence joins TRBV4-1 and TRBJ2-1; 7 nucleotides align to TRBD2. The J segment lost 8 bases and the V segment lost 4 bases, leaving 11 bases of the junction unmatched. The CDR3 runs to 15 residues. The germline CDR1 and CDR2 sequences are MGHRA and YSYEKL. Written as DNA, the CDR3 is TGCGCCAGCAGCCCAGATTTCGGGGGGTTCGATGAGCAGTTCTTC. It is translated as CASSPDFGGFDEQFF.

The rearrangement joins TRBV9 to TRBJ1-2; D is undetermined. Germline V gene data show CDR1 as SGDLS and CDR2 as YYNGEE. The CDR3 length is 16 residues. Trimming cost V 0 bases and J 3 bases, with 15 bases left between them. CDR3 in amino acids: CASSVATYQSHYGYTF. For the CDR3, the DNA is TGTGCCAGCAGCGTAGCTACGTATCAATCGCACTATGGCTACACCTTC. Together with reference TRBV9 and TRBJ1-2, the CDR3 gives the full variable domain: DSGVTQTPKHLITATGQRVTLRCSPRSGDLSVYWYQQSLDQGLQFLIQYYNGEERAKGNILERFSAQQFPDLHSELNLSSLELGDSALYFCASSVATYQSHYGYTFGSGTRLTVV.

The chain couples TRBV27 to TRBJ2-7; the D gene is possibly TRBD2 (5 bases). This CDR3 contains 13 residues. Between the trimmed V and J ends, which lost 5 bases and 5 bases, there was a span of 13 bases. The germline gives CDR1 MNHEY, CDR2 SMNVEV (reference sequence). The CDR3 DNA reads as TGTGCCAGCAGTACTTTCGGCGGGCACGAGCAGTACGTC. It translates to CASSTFGGHEQYV.

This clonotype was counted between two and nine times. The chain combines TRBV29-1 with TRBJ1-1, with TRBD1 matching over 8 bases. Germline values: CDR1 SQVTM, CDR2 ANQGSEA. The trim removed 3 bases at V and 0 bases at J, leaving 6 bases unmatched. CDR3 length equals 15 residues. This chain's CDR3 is CSVEADRVMNTEAFF. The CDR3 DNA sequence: TGCAGCGTTGAGGCGGACAGGGTGATGAACACTGAAGCTTTCTTT.

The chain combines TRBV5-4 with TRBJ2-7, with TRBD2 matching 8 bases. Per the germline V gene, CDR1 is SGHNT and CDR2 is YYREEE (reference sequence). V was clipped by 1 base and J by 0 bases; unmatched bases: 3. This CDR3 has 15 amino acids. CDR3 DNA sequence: TGTGCCAGCAGCTTGAGCGGGAGATACTCCTACGAGCAGTACTTC. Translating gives CASSLSGRYSYEQYF. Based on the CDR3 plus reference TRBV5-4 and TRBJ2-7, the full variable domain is ETGVTQSPTHLIKTRGQQVTLRCSSQSGHNTVSWYQQALGQGPQFIFQYYREEENGRGNFPPRFSGLQFPNYSSELNVNALELDDSALYLCASSLSGRYSYEQYFGPGTRLTVT.

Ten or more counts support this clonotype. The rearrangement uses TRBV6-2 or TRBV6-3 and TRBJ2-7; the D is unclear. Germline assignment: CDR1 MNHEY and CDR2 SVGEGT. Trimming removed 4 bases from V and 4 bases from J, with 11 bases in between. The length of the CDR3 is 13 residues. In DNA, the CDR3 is TGTGCCAGCAGTTCCTACACACGGTACGAGCAGTACGTC. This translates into CASSSYTRYEQYV.

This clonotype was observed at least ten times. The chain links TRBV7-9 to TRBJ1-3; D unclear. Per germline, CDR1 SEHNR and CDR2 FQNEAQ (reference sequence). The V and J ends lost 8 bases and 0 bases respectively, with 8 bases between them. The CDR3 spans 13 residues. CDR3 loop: CASLADSGNTIYF. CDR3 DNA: TGTGCCAGCCTCGCGGACTCTGGAAACACCATATATTTT.

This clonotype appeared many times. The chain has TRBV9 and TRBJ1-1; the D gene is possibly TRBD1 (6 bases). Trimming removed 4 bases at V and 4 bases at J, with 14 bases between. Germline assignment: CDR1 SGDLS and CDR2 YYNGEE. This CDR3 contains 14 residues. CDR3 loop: CASSLNTGSTEAFF. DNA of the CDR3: TGTGCCAGCAGCCTTAATACAGGGTCCACTGAAGCTTTCTTT.

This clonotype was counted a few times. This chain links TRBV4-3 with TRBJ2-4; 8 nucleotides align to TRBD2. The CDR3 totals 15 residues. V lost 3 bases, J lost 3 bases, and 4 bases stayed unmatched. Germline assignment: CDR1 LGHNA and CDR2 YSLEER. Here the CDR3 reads CASSQGTRDKNIQYF. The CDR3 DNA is TGCGCCAGCAGCCAGGGGACTAGAGACAAAAACATTCAGTACTTC.

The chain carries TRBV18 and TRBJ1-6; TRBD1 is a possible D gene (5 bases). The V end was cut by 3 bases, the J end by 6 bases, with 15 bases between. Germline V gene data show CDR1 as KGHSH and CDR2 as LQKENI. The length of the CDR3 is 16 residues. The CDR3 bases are TGTGCCAGCTCACCGACAGTCGTGTCTACTAATTCACCCCTCCACTTT. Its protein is CASSPTVVSTNSPLHF.

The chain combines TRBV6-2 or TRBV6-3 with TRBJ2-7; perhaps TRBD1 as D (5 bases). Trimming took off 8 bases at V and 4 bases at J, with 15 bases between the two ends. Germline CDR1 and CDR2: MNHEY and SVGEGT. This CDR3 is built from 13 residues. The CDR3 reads CASRARTLYEQYV. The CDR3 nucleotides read TGTGCCAGCCGAGCCAGGACACTTTACGAGCAGTACGTC.

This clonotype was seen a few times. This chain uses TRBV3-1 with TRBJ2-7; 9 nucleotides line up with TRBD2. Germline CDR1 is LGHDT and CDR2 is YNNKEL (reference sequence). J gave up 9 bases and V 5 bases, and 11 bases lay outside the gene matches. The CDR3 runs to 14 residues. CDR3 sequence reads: CASSYTLREGRQYF. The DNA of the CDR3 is TGTGCCAGCAGCTACACACTGCGGGAGGGACGGCAGTACTTC.

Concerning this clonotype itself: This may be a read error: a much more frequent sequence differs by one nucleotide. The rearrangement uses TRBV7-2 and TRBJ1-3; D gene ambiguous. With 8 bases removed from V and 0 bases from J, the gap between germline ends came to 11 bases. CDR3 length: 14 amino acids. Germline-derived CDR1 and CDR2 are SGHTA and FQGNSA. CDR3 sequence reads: CASAEQLSGNTIYF. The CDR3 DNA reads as TGTGCCAGCGCCGAACAGCTCTCTGGAAACACCATATATTTT.

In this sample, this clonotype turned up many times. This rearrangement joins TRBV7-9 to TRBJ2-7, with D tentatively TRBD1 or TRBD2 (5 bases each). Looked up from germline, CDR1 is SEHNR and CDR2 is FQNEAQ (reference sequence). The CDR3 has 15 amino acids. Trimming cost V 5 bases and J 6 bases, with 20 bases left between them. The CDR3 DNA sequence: TGTGCCAGCAGCGACAGATCCGGGACGTATCGCGAGCAGTACTTC. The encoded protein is CASSDRSGTYREQYF.

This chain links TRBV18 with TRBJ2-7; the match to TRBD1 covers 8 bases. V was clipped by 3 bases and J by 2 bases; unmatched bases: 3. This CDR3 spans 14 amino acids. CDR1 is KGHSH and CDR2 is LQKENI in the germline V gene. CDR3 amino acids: CASSPGQGTYEQYV. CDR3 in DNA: TGTGCCAGCTCACCCGGACAGGGTACCTACGAGCAGTACGTC.